A selection of T cell receptor beta chains follows, all from one sample in a study of Tregs in tolerant kidney transplant recipients. Produced via immunoSEQ multiplex PCR; TCRdb's table is partial and in-frame only. The sample consists of roughly 52,000 clones, around 93% of them appearing once. Source: CD8+ T cells from blood (PBMCs), taken 24 months after the transplant. The receptors derive from a human patient who received a combined kidney and bone marrow transplant. Some T cells may be supplied by the graft donor. CDR3s include the opening cysteine and the closing phenylalanine or tryptophan. A D gene is named only where the DNA matches it firmly. Not all rows give a size; the values are once, few, many and, for expanded clones, a class.

v_call	d_call	clone_size	j_call	cdr3_aa	cdr3_nt
TRBV7-9	TRBD1	-	TRBJ2-7	CASSPRDSSYYEQYF	TGTGCCAGCAGCCCCAGGGACAGCTCTTACTACGAGCAGTACTTC
TRBV7-2	TRBD1	-	TRBJ2-7	CASSADRGRVYEQYF	TGTGCCAGCAGTGCCGACAGGGGTAGGGTCTACGAGCAGTACTTC
TRBV7-3	TRBD1	once	TRBJ1-2	CASSRDSRYGYTF	TGTGCCAGCAGTCGGGACAGCCGGTATGGCTACACCTTC
TRBV11-2	-	-	TRBJ2-7	CASSLGHTYEQYF	TGTGCCAGCAGCTTGGGGCACACCTACGAGCAGTACTTC
TRBV5-6	TRBD1	-	TRBJ2-5	CASSLPQGRGRETQYF	TGTGCCAGCAGCTTGCCGCAGGGCAGGGGGCGTGAGACCCAGTACTTC
TRBV6-5	-	-	TRBJ2-7	CASSYSAGAREQYF	TGTGCCAGCAGTTACTCGGCAGGGGCGAGGGAGCAGTACTTC
TRBV9	-	once	TRBJ1-2	CASSVGTGYGYTF	TGTGCCAGCAGCGTAGGCACAGGCTATGGCTACACCTTC
TRBV11-3	TRBD2	-	TRBJ2-3	CASSPGLAGAALPFTDTQYF	TGTGCCAGCAGCCCAGGACTAGCGGGAGCCGCCCTTCCCTTCACAGATACGCAGTATTTT
TRBV4-2	-	-	TRBJ2-7	CASSQAGNEQYF	TGTGCCAGCAGCCAAGCGGGTAACGAGCAGTACTTC
TRBV21-1	-	-	TRBJ2-2	CASSIFAFRWRNTGELFF	TGTGCCAGCAGCATATTCGCATTCAGGTGGCGGAACACCGGGGAGCTGTTTTTT
TRBV7-9	TRBD2	-	TRBJ2-5	CASSFSGEETQYF	TGTGCCAGCAGCTTTAGCGGGGAAGAGACCCAGTACTTC
TRBV27	-	-	TRBJ1-1	CASSYLSMNTEAFF	TGTGCCAGCAGTTACCTAAGTATGAACACTGAAGCTTTCTTT
TRBV5-1	TRBD2	-	TRBJ2-1	CASSLGLAGSFFNEQFF	TGCGCCAGCAGCTTGGGTCTAGCGGGTAGTTTTTTCAATGAGCAGTTCTTC
TRBV19	TRBD1	-	TRBJ2-7	CASSPQGDEQYF	TGTGCCAGTAGTCCACAGGGGGACGAGCAGTACTTC
TRBV6-5	-	-	TRBJ1-5	CASRTSRGGNQPQHF	TGTGCCAGCAGAACTTCACGGGGTGGCAATCAGCCCCAGCATTTT